A selection of T cell receptor beta chains follows, all from one sample in a study of blood T cell repertoires in COVID-19. The repertoire was sequenced with immunoSEQ multiplex PCR; TCRdb's copy has only in-frame clones and lacks some. The sample holds under 200,000 clones, almost 85% seen once. Material for sequencing was peripheral blood. These receptors all stem from a man aged 18 to 30 with active or convalescent COVID-19. The CDR3 runs from the conserved cysteine through the conserved F or W. D genes are given only for firm matches. Part of the rows lack a size; the others show once, few, many or a class for expanded clones.

j_gene,v_gene,abundance,d_gene,CDR3aa,CDR3nt
TRBJ2-3,TRBV11-3,.,TRBD2,CASSLVDGLAGEATDTQYF,TGTGCCAGCAGCTTAGTGGACGGCCTAGCGGGAGAGGCAACAGATACGCAGTATTTT
TRBJ2-5,TRBV25-1,.,.,CASSGGTPGETQYF,TGTGCCAGCAGCGGGGGGACACCCGGAGAGACCCAGTACTTC
TRBJ1-1,TRBV5-5,once,TRBD1,CASRRDRGMNTEAFF,TGTGCCAGCAGAAGGGACAGGGGAATGAACACTGAAGCTTTCTTT
TRBJ2-5,TRBV5-6,.,.,CASSLMGLPETQYF,TGTGCCAGCAGCCTGATGGGACTTCCAGAGACCCAGTACTTC
TRBJ1-4,TRBV11-2,.,.,CASRSFGGWHEKLFF,TGTGCCAGCAGATCCTTTGGAGGGTGGCATGAAAAACTGTTTTTT
TRBJ1-6,TRBV4-2,.,TRBD1,CASSQAGQAGSPLHF,TGTGCCAGCAGCCAAGCCGGACAGGCGGGATCACCCCTCCACTTT
TRBJ1-3,TRBV5-8,.,.,CASKNPLSGNTIYF,TGTGCCAGCAAAAATCCCCTCTCTGGAAACACCATATATTTT
TRBJ2-1,TRBV5-1,.,.,CASSLGPEQFF,TGCGCCAGCAGCTTGGGGCCTGAGCAGTTCTTC
TRBJ1-3,TRBV5-1,.,.,CASSPRPIANSGNTIYF,TGCGCCAGCAGCCCCAGGCCGATAGCGAACTCTGGAAACACCATATATTTT
TRBJ2-1,TRBV7-2,.,.,CASTERQEIYNEQFF,TGTGCCAGCACCGAGAGACAGGAGATATACAATGAGCAGTTCTTC
TRBJ1-5,TRBV4-3,once,.,CASSQDRTINQPQHF,TGCGCCAGCAGCCAAGACCGGACTATTAATCAGCCCCAGCATTTT
TRBJ1-1,TRBV12-5,.,.,CASGSYPVIAEAFF,TGTGCTAGTGGTTCCTATCCCGTTATAGCTGAAGCTTTCTTT
TRBJ1-6,TRBV9,.,TRBD1,CASNVGTGGSPLHF,TGTGCCAGCAACGTAGGGACAGGGGGTTCACCCCTCCACTTT
TRBJ1-1,TRBV7-2,few,.,CASSLQGPNTEAFF,TGTGCCAGCAGCCTCCAGGGGCCGAACACTGAAGCTTTCTTT
TRBJ2-5,TRBV5-1,few,TRBD1,CASSSGQYQETQYF,TGCGCCAGCAGCTCGGGACAGTACCAAGAGACCCAGTACTTC
TRBJ2-7,TRBV7-2,.,TRBD1,CASSSLDRGYEQYF,TGTGCCAGCAGTAGTTTGGACAGGGGCTACGAGCAGTACTTC
TRBJ2-7,TRBV7-9,.,TRBD1,CASSLRTGAPYEQYF,TGTGCCAGCAGCCTAAGGACAGGAGCACCCTACGAGCAGTACTTC
TRBJ2-5,TRBV16,.,.,CASSQRIDSLQETQYF,TGTGCCAGCAGCCAAAGAATCGACAGCCTGCAAGAGACCCAGTACTTC
TRBJ1-1,TRBV27,.,.,CASRQDSYTEAFF,TGTGCCAGCAGACAAGACAGCTACACTGAAGCTTTCTTT
TRBJ2-1,TRBV5-1,.,TRBD2,CASSLGPGLAGGSTYNEQFF,TGCGCCAGCAGCTTGGGCCCCGGACTAGCGGGGGGCTCTACCTACAATGAGCAGTTCTTC
TRBJ1-4,TRBV11-2,.,.,CASSLDRGFNEKLFF,TGTGCCAGCAGCTTAGACAGGGGATTTAATGAAAAACTGTTTTTT
TRBJ2-1,TRBV4-2,.,TRBD1,CASSQEPPGQGGNEQFF,TGTGCCAGCAGCCAAGAACCCCCCGGACAGGGTGGGAATGAGCAGTTCTTC
TRBJ2-6,TRBV28,.,TRBD1,CASSRGGTGANVLTF,TGTGCCAGCAGCAGAGGGGGCACTGGGGCCAACGTCCTGACTTTC
TRBJ2-3,TRBV19,many,TRBD1,CASSNDREDADTQYF,TGTGCCAGTAGTAATGACAGGGAAGATGCAGATACGCAGTATTTT
TRBJ1-2,TRBV5-1,.,.,CASSFDSSLYGYTF,TGCGCCAGCAGCTTTGACAGTTCCCTCTATGGCTACACCTTC
TRBJ2-7,TRBV18,once,TRBD1,CASSPPEDRISYEQYF,TGTGCCAGCTCACCACCGGAGGACAGGATCTCCTACGAGCAGTACTTC
TRBJ1-2,TRBV9,.,.,CASSSSVNYGYTF,TGTGCCAGCAGCAGTTCAGTAAACTATGGCTACACCTTC
TRBJ2-7,TRBV5-1,once,TRBD2,CASKKVAGGHSYEQYF,TGCGCCAGCAAAAAGGTAGCGGGAGGCCACTCCTACGAGCAGTACTTC
TRBJ1-5,TRBV5-1,once,.,CASSREARGLYSNQPQHF,TGCGCCAGCAGCCGGGAGGCCCGCGGGCTTTATAGCAATCAGCCCCAGCATTTT
TRBJ1-6,TRBV28,.,.,CASRPDRRNSPLHF,TGTGCCAGCAGACCCGACAGGAGGAATTCACCCCTCCACTTT
TRBJ2-1,TRBV5-1,.,TRBD2,CASSSAGTSGYNEQFF,TGCGCCAGCAGCTCCGCGGGGACTAGCGGATACAATGAGCAGTTCTTC
TRBJ1-5,TRBV7-2,.,.,CASSSLQGGNQPQHF,TGTGCCAGCAGCTCCTTACAGGGCGGCAATCAGCCCCAGCATTTT
TRBJ2-7,TRBV28,few,TRBD2,CASSFSSGSVEQYF,TGTGCCAGCAGTTTTTCCAGCGGGAGCGTCGAGCAGTACTTC
TRBJ1-1,TRBV25-1,.,TRBD1,CASRPKGQGEGPNTEAFF,TGTGCCAGCAGGCCCAAGGGACAGGGAGAGGGGCCGAACACTGAAGCTTTCTTT
TRBJ2-7,TRBV6-5,.,.,CASSITGTYEQYF,TGTGCCAGCAGTATTACAGGGACCTACGAGCAGTACTTC
TRBJ1-2,TRBV5-1,.,TRBD1,CASSLFDRAGGYTF,TGCGCCAGCAGCTTGTTTGACAGGGCGGGTGGCTACACCTTC
TRBJ1-5,TRBV6-6,.,.,CASSYGRVNQPQHF,TGTGCCAGCAGTTACGGCAGGGTCAATCAGCCCCAGCATTTT
TRBJ1-5,TRBV4-1,.,.,CASSQDSGYSNQPQHF,TGCGCCAGCAGCCAAGATTCGGGATATAGCAATCAGCCCCAGCATTTT
TRBJ2-3,TRBV18,.,.,CASSLRSPFLQGDTQYF,TGTGCCAGCTCACTCCGTTCCCCATTCCTACAGGGAGATACGCAGTATTTT
TRBJ2-7,TRBV5-4,once,.,CASSLGQSYEQYF,TGTGCCAGCAGCTTGGGACAGTCCTACGAGCAGTACTTC
TRBJ2-3,TRBV28,.,TRBD1,CASRTTGASTDTQYF,TGTGCCAGCAGAACGACAGGGGCGAGCACAGATACGCAGTATTTT
TRBJ1-1,TRBV6-1,.,.,CASSEFSGLILGTEAFF,TGTGCCAGCAGTGAATTTTCTGGACTGATTCTGGGCACTGAAGCTTTCTTT
TRBJ1-3,TRBV11-2,.,.,CASSQRRASGGPGNTIYF,TGTGCCAGCAGCCAACGAAGGGCCAGCGGTGGGCCTGGAAACACCATATATTTT
TRBJ2-7,TRBV7-2,.,TRBD2,CASSSQRAGGPGEQYF,TGTGCCAGCAGCTCCCAGAGAGCGGGAGGGCCGGGTGAGCAGTACTTC
TRBJ2-7,TRBV5-1,.,.,CASSLGGSGAPYEQYF,TGCGCCAGCAGCTTGGGGGGGTCAGGGGCACCCTACGAGCAGTACTTC
TRBJ1-1,TRBV6-5,.,.,CASSSPGAGNTEAFF,TGTGCCAGCAGTTCCCCTGGGGCCGGGAACACTGAAGCTTTCTTT
TRBJ2-5,TRBV9,.,.,CASNLDSIQETQYF,TGTGCCAGCAACCTGGACAGTATTCAAGAGACCCAGTACTTC
TRBJ2-7,TRBV19,.,TRBD1,CASSMRTGVPYEQYF,TGTGCCAGTAGTATGCGGACAGGGGTTCCCTACGAGCAGTACTTC